Listed below are T cell receptor beta chains from one sample, sequenced in a study of cytomegalovirus exposure and HLA in healthy donors. TCRdb's copy holds only in-frame clones and misses some; the assay was immunoSEQ multiplex PCR. The sample shows about 190,000 clones, about 70% of them seen only once. The sequenced sample consisted of PBMCs. These receptors were taken from a woman younger than 45 in good health and CMV-seronegative. Both conserved end residues are part of each CDR3. The order of the fields is J gene, clone size, D gene, V gene, CDR3 DNA, CDR3 protein. The D gene is left open where the match is weak. Size values are once, few and many counts, or a class for expanded clones, and some rows have none.

>TRBJ2-1|-|-|TRBV10-1
TGCGCCAGCAGCCGGCTTCGGACTGGCCGCAATGAGCAGTTCTTC
CASSRLRTGRNEQFF
>TRBJ1-4|-|-|TRBV4-3
TGCGCCAGCAGCCAAGATTCCGGTACCGTTAATGAAAAACTGTTTTTT
CASSQDSGTVNEKLFF
>TRBJ1-3|-|-|TRBV2
TGTGCCAGCAGGGGCTCATGGGCTGTCGACCTTTACTCTGGAAACACCATATATTTT
CASRGSWAVDLYSGNTIYF
>TRBJ2-5|few|-|TRBV5-1
TGCGCCAGCAGCCCCCGTCGGGTCCAAGAGACCCAGTACTTC
CASSPRRVQETQYF
>TRBJ2-1|-|TRBD2|TRBV9
TGTGCCAGCAGCCCAGCGGGGACCTACAATGAGCAGTTCTTC
CASSPAGTYNEQFF
>TRBJ2-3|few|-|TRBV18
TGTGCCAGCTCACCACCGCAGGGGCTAATCACAGATACGCAGTATTTT
CASSPPQGLITDTQYF
>TRBJ2-1|-|TRBD1|TRBV27
TGTGCCGCGGGGACAGGGGGATGGAATGAGCAGTTCTTC
CAAGTGGWNEQFF
>TRBJ2-1|-|-|TRBV7-9
TGTGCCAGCAGCTTAGCGCATAGCAGCAATGAGCAGTTCTTC
CASSLAHSSNEQFF
>TRBJ2-1|-|TRBD2|TRBV4-2
TGTGCCAGCAGCCAAGCTACGGGAGGGGACAATGAGCAGTTCTTC
CASSQATGGDNEQFF
>TRBJ1-5|-|TRBD1|TRBV4-1
TGCGCCAGCAGCCGGCAGGGGGCAAAGGGACAGCCCCAGCATTTT
CASSRQGAKGQPQHF
>TRBJ2-3|-|TRBD2|TRBV4-3
TGCGCCAGCAGCCAAGATCGGTGGGGGGGATACACAGATACGCAGTATTTT
CASSQDRWGGYTDTQYF
>TRBJ1-4|-|TRBD1|TRBV28
TGTGCCAGCAGTGCCGGGACAGCCCTTAATGAAAAACTGTTTTTT
CASSAGTALNEKLFF
>TRBJ2-7|few|-|TRBV19
TGTGCCAGTAGTATAGCTGGGGGGAAGCGGTACGAGCAGTACTTC
CASSIAGGKRYEQYF
>TRBJ2-7|-|-|TRBV18
TGTGCCAGCTCACCACCGGGACTTTCTTCCTACGAGCAGTACTTC
CASSPPGLSSYEQYF
>TRBJ1-4|-|TRBD1|TRBV4-1
TGCGCCAGCAGCCAACGAGTGGAGACAGGGAATGAAAAACTGTTTTTT
CASSQRVETGNEKLFF
>TRBJ1-6|-|TRBD1|TRBV2
TGTGCCAGCAGTGTAGGCAGGGGGAGCTCCTATAATTCACCCCTCCACTTT
CASSVGRGSSYNSPLHF
>TRBJ2-7|-|TRBD1|TRBV18
TGTGCCAGCTCACCCAGACAGGGGGCCTACGAGCAGTACTTC
CASSPRQGAYEQYF
>TRBJ2-3|few|-|TRBV4-1
TGCGCCAGCAGCCAAGACCCCCAGCGGGCCCGACTGGGCACAGATACGCAGTATTTT
CASSQDPQRARLGTDTQYF
>TRBJ2-7|once|TRBD2|TRBV4-2
TGTGCCAGCAGCCAAGTCAGTCTAGCGGGGGCCTACGAGCAGTACTTC
CASSQVSLAGAYEQYF
>TRBJ2-7|few|TRBD2|TRBV27
TGTGCCAGCAGTTTCGAAGCGGGAGATTCCTACGAGCAGTACTTC
CASSFEAGDSYEQYF
>TRBJ2-7|-|-|TRBV30
TGTGCCTGGAGGCTATACTCCTACGAGCAGTACTTC
CAWRLYSYEQYF
>TRBJ2-2|-|TRBD1|TRBV7-6
TGTGCCAGCAGCGGGGACAGGGGGCCCGGGGAGCTGTTTTTT
CASSGDRGPGELFF
>TRBJ2-1|-|TRBD1|TRBV19
TGTGCCAGTAGTATTGGTAGGGCAGGGGGCTACAATGAGCAGTTCTTC
CASSIGRAGGYNEQFF
>TRBJ2-5|-|TRBD2|TRBV4-2
TGTGCCAGCAGCCTTATAGCGGGAGAAGGAGAGACCCAGTACTTC
CASSLIAGEGETQYF
>TRBJ2-7|-|TRBD2|TRBV9
TGTGCCAGCAGCCTCCTAGCGGGAGGAAGCTCCTACGAGCAGTACTTC
CASSLLAGGSSYEQYF
>TRBJ2-5|-|TRBD2|TRBV9
TGTGCCAGCAGCGCCGGGGGGCAAGAGACCCAGTACTTC
CASSAGGQETQYF
>TRBJ1-5|few|-|TRBV2
TGTGCCAGCAGTGAACTAGGAGGGAGCAATCAGCCCCAGCATTTT
CASSELGGSNQPQHF
>TRBJ1-3|-|-|TRBV5-1
TGCGCCAGCAGCTGGACAGCTGGAAACACCATATATTTT
CASSWTAGNTIYF
>TRBJ1-1|-|-|TRBV7-9
TGTGCCAGCAGCTTACCGGGGGGCTACACTGAAGCTTTCTTT
CASSLPGGYTEAFF
>TRBJ2-4|-|-|TRBV19
TGTGCCAGTAGTATAGCCGGTCGGGACATTCAGTACTTC
CASSIAGRDIQYF
>TRBJ1-5|once|-|TRBV6-6
TGTGCCAGCAGTTACGGAGCGGGCAATCAGCCCCAGCATTTT
CASSYGAGNQPQHF
>TRBJ2-7|-|TRBD1|TRBV7-9
TGTGCCAGCACCGCCGGGACAGGGAGTGAGCAGTACTTC
CASTAGTGSEQYF
>TRBJ2-7|-|TRBD1|TRBV12-5
TGTGCTAGTGGTTTGGCCTCCGGGACAGGGGCTTACGAGCAGTACTTC
CASGLASGTGAYEQYF
>TRBJ2-1|-|TRBD2|TRBV5-6
TGTGCCAGCAGGAGACTAGCGGGGGGGCTGTTATACAATGAGCAGTTCTTC
CASRRLAGGLLYNEQFF
>TRBJ2-5|-|-|TRBV5-1
TGCGCCAGCAGCTTGGAAGGGGTAAGGGAAGAGACCCAGTACTTC
CASSLEGVREETQYF
>TRBJ2-5|-|-|TRBV7-2
TGTGCCAGCAGCTTAAGGCAGGGGCGTCCCGAAGGGACCCAGTACTTC
CASSLRQGRPEGTQYF
>TRBJ1-6|-|-|TRBV5-4
TGTGCCAGCAGCTCCGACAGGTGGGATTCACCCCTCCACTTT
CASSSDRWDSPLHF
>TRBJ1-4|-|-|TRBV18
TGTGCCAGCTCACCCCTGTTGGGAGCAACTAATGAAAAACTGTTTTTT
CASSPLLGATNEKLFF
>TRBJ2-7|-|-|TRBV27
TGTGCCAGCAGTTTATTCCCGGGAGTGCGCGAGCAGTACTTC
CASSLFPGVREQYF
>TRBJ1-6|-|TRBD1|TRBV9
TGTGCCAGCGGCGAGGGACAGGCTAATTCACCCCTCCACTTT
CASGEGQANSPLHF
>TRBJ2-7|-|-|TRBV7-6
TGTGCCAGCAGCTTCGGGGGAGATGCCGAGCAGTACTTC
CASSFGGDAEQYF
>TRBJ1-6|-|-|TRBV18
TGTGCCAGCTCCGCCTACGGTAGCTATAATTCACCCCTCCACTTT
CASSAYGSYNSPLHF
>TRBJ1-2|once|TRBD1|TRBV4-1
TGCGCCAGCAGCCCGGGACAGGGGGCGAGGGGCTACACCTTC
CASSPGQGARGYTF
>TRBJ1-5|-|-|TRBV27
TGTGCCAGCAGTAGGGGCGGGGGTAAATATAGCAATCAGCCCCAGCATTTT
CASSRGGGKYSNQPQHF
>TRBJ1-1|-|-|TRBV5-1
TGCGCCAGCAGCTTGGGTAGGAACACTGAAGCTTTCTTT
CASSLGRNTEAFF
>TRBJ2-7|few|TRBD2|TRBV6-1
TGTGCCAGCAGTGAAGTTTTGACTAGCGGGAGGCCAGCATACGAGCAGTACTTC
CASSEVLTSGRPAYEQYF
>TRBJ1-2|-|-|TRBV7-9
TGTGCCAGCAGCTTTGGGTCAGGGCTCTATGAAAGGGGCTACACCTTC
CASSFGSGLYERGYTF
>TRBJ1-1|-|TRBD1|TRBV10-3
TGTGCCATCAGTGATCTAGGGGGCGTAACGGGTATTACTGAAGCTTTCTTT
CAISDLGGVTGITEAFF
>TRBJ2-6|-|-|TRBV19
TGTGCCAGCACAGGAGGGGTCAGCGGATTCTCTGGGGCCAACGTCCTGACTTTC
CASTGGVSGFSGANVLTF
>TRBJ1-5|-|TRBD1|TRBV18
TGTGCCAGCTCATCCAACCGGGACAGGGGGCGTCAGCCCCAGCATTTT
CASSSNRDRGRQPQHF
>TRBJ1-6|-|TRBD1|TRBV5-1
TGCGCCAGCAGCTCTACAGGGGGCGGGGGTAATTCACCCCTCCACTTT
CASSSTGGGGNSPLHF
>TRBJ2-1|-|TRBD2|TRBV5-5
TGTGCCAGCAGCTTGGTTGCTAGCGGGAGCTCCTACAATGAGCAGTTCTTC
CASSLVASGSSYNEQFF
>TRBJ1-1|few|-|TRBV6-5
TGTGCCAGCAGAATCACGGCCAGGGGATCCTCTGAAGCTTTCTTT
CASRITARGSSEAFF
>TRBJ1-1|-|TRBD1|TRBV5-1
TGCGCCAGCAGCTCCCAGGGGGCGGGGACTGAAGCTTTCTTT
CASSSQGAGTEAFF
>TRBJ2-1|-|TRBD2|TRBV19
TGTGCCAGTAGTATGGGACTAGCGGGCCGGCGGACCTACAATGAGCAGTTCTTC
CASSMGLAGRRTYNEQFF
>TRBJ1-2|-|TRBD1|TRBV5-1
TGCGCCAGCAGCTATCTACAGGGGTCAGATGGCTACACCTTC
CASSYLQGSDGYTF
>TRBJ1-3|once|TRBD1|TRBV19
TGTGCCAGTAGTATTTGGACAGGGGAGAGTGGAAACACCATATATTTT
CASSIWTGESGNTIYF
>TRBJ2-4|-|-|TRBV18
TGTGCCAGCTCACCAACGGGTAATCTAGCCAAAAACATTCAGTACTTC
CASSPTGNLAKNIQYF